This T cell receptor beta chain is drawn from a study of blood T cell repertoires in COVID-19. Study-level information: Samples taken during acute and convalescent COVID-19 were collected in the United States, Italy and Spain. Sources were T cells, B-cell-depleted T cells, or PBMCs; the material itself was cDNA or gDNA.

Clones were sequenced by immunoSEQ multiplex PCR, and TCRdb holds only the in-frame ones, with some missing. Of around 290,000 clones listed, about nine tenths are singletons. The CDR3 sequence is 11 residues long. V shed 6 bases and J 13 bases; nucleotides not matched to a gene: 6. Germline CDR1 MNHEY, CDR2 SVGAGI. The receptor was isolated from a woman aged 25 to 39 who had recovered from COVID-19. Material: PBMCs or T cells enriched from blood (not recorded which). This chain joins TRBV6-5 and TRBJ2-1; TRBD2 agrees at 7 bases. The CDR3 region is CASSHGTKQFF. In DNA form, the CDR3 reads TGTGCCAGCAGCCACGGGACTAAACAGTTCTTC.